The 18 T cell receptor beta chains listed next were all sequenced from one sample in a study of shared clonotypes between healthy human individuals. This table comes from immunoSEQ multiplex PCR, and its TCRdb copy is limited to in-frame clones, with some not included. Found here are 1.4 million to 1.5 million clones, roughly 96% of them singletons; the top ten hold over 1%. Sequences were obtained from naive CD4+ T cells sorted from blood. Stated subset: CD45RA+ positively selected. The receptors come from a man aged 30 to 45 in good health.

This chain uses TRBV7-3 with TRBJ2-2; D unresolved. Trimming left V 0 bases short and J 0 bases short, with 8 bases between. Germline V gene sequence: CDR1 SGHTA, CDR2 FQGTGA. There are 16 residues in the CDR3. CDR3 loop: CASSLTGGPNTGELFF. Written as DNA, the CDR3 is TGTGCCAGCAGCTTAACAGGCGGTCCGAACACCGGGGAGCTGTTTTTT. The whole variable domain, filled in from reference TRBV7-3 and TRBJ2-2, reads GAGVSQTPSNKVTEKGKYVELRCDPISGHTALYWYRQSLGQGPEFLIYFQGTGAADDSGLPNDRFFAVRPEGSVSTLKIQRTERGDSAVYLCASSLTGGPNTGELFFGEGSRLTVL.

The chain has TRBV18 and TRBJ1-1, with 7 bases aligning to TRBD1. Germline V gene data show CDR1 as KGHSH and CDR2 as LQKENI. Trimming removed 4 bases from V and 6 bases from J; junction bases left unmatched: 5. The CDR3 totals 13 residues. For the CDR3, the DNA is TGTGCCAGCTCACTTACAGGGGTCGCTGAAGCTTTCTTT. It codes for CASSLTGVAEAFF.

The table lists this clone with a few counts. V and J are TRBV10-1 and TRBJ1-1, with D hard to call. This CDR3 region has 13 residues. With 4 bases removed from V and 3 bases from J, the gap between germline ends came to 9 bases. Germline V CDR1 and CDR2: WNHNN, SYGVQD (reference sequence). The CDR3 DNA follows: TGCGCCAGCAGTGCAGAAGTGCACACTGAAGCTTTCTTT. Translating it yields CASSAEVHTEAFF.

The gene calls are TRBV4-1 and TRBJ1-4; D unresolved. Germline V gene sequence: CDR1 MGHRA, CDR2 YSYEKL. The V and J ends lost 1 base and 5 bases respectively, with 11 bases between them. The CDR3 has 15 amino acids. This CDR3 reads CASSQVGRRNEKLFF. The CDR3 bases are TGCGCCAGCAGCCAAGTTGGCAGGAGGAATGAAAAACTGTTTTTT.

This sequence joins TRBV5-3 and TRBJ1-2; no firm D call. TRBV5-3 is assigned to the ORF class and has an uncertain function. This CDR3 contains 15 residues. Trimming removed 8 bases from V and 1 base from J, with 18 bases in between. The CDR3 nucleotides are TGTGCCAGCAGCCTGGGATTACTTAGTAACTATGGCTACACCTTC. This encodes CASSLGLLSNYGYTF.

The rearrangement joins TRBV28 to TRBJ2-7; 10 bases align to TRBD2. The J segment lost 7 bases and the V segment lost 9 bases, leaving 9 bases of the junction unmatched. Per germline, CDR1 MDHEN and CDR2 SYDVKM. This CDR3 region has 13 residues. The CDR3 sequence: CASCRSGRGEQYF. The CDR3, as DNA: TGTGCCAGTTGCCGCAGCGGGAGGGGAGAGCAGTACTTC.

The CDR3 is CASSQTGQGTYEQYF. CDR3 bases: TGTGCCAGCAGCCAAACGGGACAGGGCACCTACGAGCAGTACTTC. This rearrangement joins TRBV9 to TRBJ2-7, with TRBD1 matching over 9 bases. Trimming removed 4 bases from V and 2 bases from J; junction bases left unmatched: 7. This CDR3 is 15 amino acids long. Germline V gene lookup returns CDR1 SGDLS and CDR2 YYNGEE.

In this sample, this clone turned up once. The rearrangement joins TRBV27 to TRBJ2-1; D gene unclear. The CDR3 runs to 16 residues. V was pared by 4 bases and J by 0 bases, with 13 bases between. Germline CDR1 is MNHEY and CDR2 is SMNVEV (reference sequence). CDR3 sequence: CASSWRPGGSYNEQFF. In DNA form, the CDR3 reads TGTGCCAGCAGTTGGCGGCCAGGCGGCTCCTACAATGAGCAGTTCTTC.

The V gene is TRBV9, the J gene TRBJ2-1; 12 bases line up with TRBD2. V shed 2 bases and J 10 bases; nucleotides not matched to a gene: 1. CDR3 size: 13 residues. Germline assignment: CDR1 SGDLS and CDR2 YYNGEE. CDR3 DNA sequence: TGTGCCAGCAGCGTTACTAGCGGGGGGGAGCAGTTCTTC. Amino acids: CASSVTSGGEQFF.

The CDR3 loop reads CASSILPDYGYTF. The CDR3 nucleotides read TGTGCCAGTAGTATCTTGCCGGACTATGGCTACACCTTC. The J gene is TRBJ1-2, the V gene TRBV19; D gene unclear. Deletions cut 3 bases from V and 3 bases from J, with 8 bases between. CDR3 size: 13 residues. CDR1 is LNHDA, CDR2 SQIVND, per germline (reference sequence).

CDR3 in DNA: TGTGCCAGCTCACGCACGGCCGGGAGCGCAGATACGCAGTATTTT. Translation: CASSRTAGSADTQYF. The chain is built from TRBV18 and TRBJ2-3; TRBD2 is a possible D gene (6 bases). Between the trimmed V and J ends, which lost 4 bases and 4 bases, there was a span of 15 bases. The CDR3 is 15 residues long. Germline CDR1 reads KGHSH; CDR2 reads LQKENI.

The V and J genes are TRBV6-5 and TRBJ1-2, with D maybe TRBD1 (6 bases). This CDR3 has 15 residues. Per the germline V gene, CDR1 is MNHEY and CDR2 is SVGAGI. Trimming took 6 bases from V and 4 from J, leaving 18 bases between them. CDR3: CASSRSGALAYGYTF. The CDR3 DNA reads TGTGCCAGCAGCCGGTCGGGGGCGCTTGCCTATGGCTACACCTTC.

The chain uses TRBV11-3 and TRBJ2-4; 12 bases fit TRBD2. The CDR3 contains 17 residues. CDR1 and CDR2 from the germline V gene are SGHNT and YENEEA. Trimming at V came to 4 bases and at J to 8 bases, leaving 12 bases not matched to a gene. For the CDR3, the DNA is TGTGCCAGCAGCTCCCGGACTAGCGGGATCGGGGGAGACATTCAGTACTTC. Translation: CASSSRTSGIGGDIQYF.

V usage is TRBV28 and J usage is TRBJ1-4; D unresolved. This CDR3 is built from 17 residues. V shed 9 bases and J shed 3 bases, with 23 bases lying between them. Germline V gives CDR1 MDHEN, CDR2 SYDVKM. The CDR3 protein is CASYMGGFLSSNEKLFF. The CDR3 DNA follows: TGTGCCAGTTATATGGGCGGCTTTCTATCCTCTAATGAAAAACTGTTTTTT.

This chain connects TRBV18 to TRBJ2-3, with TRBD2 identical over 10 bases. There are 15 residues in the CDR3. Germline loops: CDR1 KGHSH, CDR2 LQKENI. The J segment lost 2 bases and the V segment lost 6 bases, leaving 5 bases of the junction unmatched. DNA for the CDR3: TGTGCCAGCTCGGGGCTAGCGGGAGCCACAGATACGCAGTATTTT. This sequence encodes CASSGLAGATDTQYF. Full variable domain (outside the CDR3, taken from reference TRBV18 and TRBJ2-3): NAGVMQNPRHLVRRRGQEARLRCSPMKGHSHVYWYRQLPEEGLKFMVYLQKENIIDESGMPKERFSAEFPKEGPSILRIQQVVRGDSAAYFCASSGLAGATDTQYFGPGTRLTVL.

The chain carries TRBV5-4 and TRBJ1-5, with a possible D match to TRBD1 (5 bases). The V gene lost 0 bases and the J gene lost 0 bases, with 22 bases spanning the gap. This CDR3 spans 20 amino acids. Germline CDR1 is SGHNT and CDR2 is YYREEE (reference sequence). The CDR3 loop reads CASSLAPGRPRGISNQPQHF. Written as DNA, the CDR3 is TGTGCCAGCAGCTTGGCCCCCGGGAGACCGAGGGGTATTAGCAATCAGCCCCAGCATTTT.

The chain employs TRBV7-2 and TRBJ1-5; 7 positions agree with TRBD1. From germline, CDR1 is SGHTA and CDR2 FQGNSA. Unmatched junction bases numbered 10, after V lost 1 base and J lost 7 bases. The CDR3 spans 16 residues. The CDR3 nucleotides read TGTGCCAGCAGCTTAGGACTAGACAGGGTTTTGCAGCCCCAGCATTTT. Its translation: CASSLGLDRVLQPQHF.

This chain links TRBV7-9 with TRBJ1-1; weak D call: TRBD1 (6 bases). The CDR3 runs to 13 residues. CDR1 and CDR2 from the germline V gene are SEHNR and FQNEAQ (reference sequence). The ends were cut back, 7 bases at V and 8 bases at J, with 17 bases in the middle. CDR3 loop: CASTQSGGEEAFF. The CDR3 DNA sequence: TGTGCCAGCACTCAATCGGGGGGCGAAGAAGCTTTCTTT.